Each of the 5 T cell receptor beta chains below was sequenced from the same sample in a study of OX40 agonist ivuxolimab in advanced cancers. Sequenced by immunoSEQ multiplex PCR; TCRdb stores in-frame clones only, minus some. The table includes some 70,000 clones, roughly 85% detected once. The source was CD4+ or CD8+ T cells sorted from blood, collected in a trial of the OX40 agonist ivuxolimab. Source of these receptors: an adult with an advanced solid tumor such as melanoma, head and neck, liver or kidney cancer.

The CDR3 here is CASSLGGGIYTGELFF. CDR3 coding DNA: TGTGCCAGCAGCTTAGGAGGAGGAATCTACACCGGGGAGCTGTTTTTT. J is TRBJ2-2 and V is TRBV7-2, with a tentative D call TRBD2 (5 bases). V lost 1 base and J 3 bases, leaving 12 bases between the germline ends. The CDR3 is 16 amino acids. Germline V gene lookup returns CDR1 SGHTA and CDR2 FQGNSA.

The chain joins TRBV30 to TRBJ1-4; no definite D call. The CDR3 covers 14 residues. The germline V gene encodes CDR1 GTSNPN and CDR2 SVGIG (reference sequence). V dropped 0 bases and J dropped 6 bases, with 11 bases sitting between them. The DNA for the CDR3 is TGTGCCTGGAGTGTATCTGGGGAGGATGAAAAACTGTTTTTT. Its protein is CAWSVSGEDEKLFF.

The V gene is TRBV28, the J gene TRBJ2-7; D is unclear. The V end was cut by 10 bases, the J end by 4 bases, with 11 bases between. The germline CDR1 and CDR2 sequences are MDHEN and SYDVKM. The CDR3 extends over 11 amino acids. DNA of the CDR3: TGTGCCACCCTAAGGGTGTACGAGCAGTACTTC. Translation gives CATLRVYEQYF. Combining the CDR3 with reference TRBV28 and TRBJ2-7 gives the whole variable domain DVKVTQSSRYLVKRTGEKVFLECVQDMDHENMFWYRQDPGLGLRLIYFSYDVKMKEKGDIPEGYSVSREKKERFSLILESASTNQTSMYLCATLRVYEQYFGPGTRLTVT.

This chain's CDR3 is CASSASRGQGAAGANVLTF. Written as DNA, the CDR3 is TGTGCCAGCAGCGCCAGCCGGGGACAGGGGGCGGCGGGGGCCAACGTCCTGACTTTC. The gene calls are TRBV9 and TRBJ2-6; 12 positions agree with TRBD1. V shed 3 bases and J 4 bases; nucleotides not matched to a gene: 11. The CDR3 totals 19 residues. The germline gives CDR1 SGDLS, CDR2 YYNGEE. Filled out from reference TRBV9 and TRBJ2-6, the complete variable domain reads DSGVTQTPKHLITATGQRVTLRCSPRSGDLSVYWYQQSLDQGLQFLIQYYNGEERAKGNILERFSAQQFPDLHSELNLSSLELGDSALYFCASSASRGQGAAGANVLTFGAGSRLTVL.

V usage is TRBV5-6 and J usage is TRBJ2-5; 7 bases are a match to TRBD1. Losses at the gene ends were 0 bases for V and 0 bases for J; bases not matched to a gene: 11. Germline CDR1 and CDR2: SGHDT and YYEEEE. The CDR3 runs 18 residues. The CDR3 loop is CASSLGITGVWYQETQYF. CDR3 nucleotides: TGTGCCAGCAGCTTGGGTATTACAGGGGTATGGTACCAAGAGACCCAGTACTTC.